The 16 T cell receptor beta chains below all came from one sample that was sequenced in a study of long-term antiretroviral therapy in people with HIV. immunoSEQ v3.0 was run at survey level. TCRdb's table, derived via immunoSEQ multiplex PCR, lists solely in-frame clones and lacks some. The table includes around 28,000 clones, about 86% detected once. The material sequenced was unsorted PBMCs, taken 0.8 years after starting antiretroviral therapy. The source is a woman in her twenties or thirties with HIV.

The CDR3 spells CASSVATDSNTGELFF. Written as DNA, the CDR3 is TGTGCCAGCAGCGTAGCGACAGATTCAAACACCGGGGAGCTGTTTTTT. The V and J genes are TRBV9 and TRBJ2-2; a possible D gene is TRBD1 (5 bases). Germline loops: CDR1 SGDLS, CDR2 YYNGEE. The V end lost 0 bases, the J end lost 2 bases, and 11 bases lay between the germline ends. CDR3 length: 16 residues.

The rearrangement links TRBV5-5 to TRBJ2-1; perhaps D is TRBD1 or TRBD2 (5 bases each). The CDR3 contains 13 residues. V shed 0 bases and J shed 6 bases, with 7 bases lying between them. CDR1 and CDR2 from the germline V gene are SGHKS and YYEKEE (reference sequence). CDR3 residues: CASSLGGSNEQFF. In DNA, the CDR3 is TGTGCCAGCAGCTTGGGGGGGTCCAATGAGCAGTTCTTC.

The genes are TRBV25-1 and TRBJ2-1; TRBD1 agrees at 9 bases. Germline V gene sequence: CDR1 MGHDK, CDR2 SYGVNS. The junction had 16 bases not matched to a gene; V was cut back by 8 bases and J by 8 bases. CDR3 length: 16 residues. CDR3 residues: CASSYPPGQGKDEQFF. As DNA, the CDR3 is TGTGCCAGCTCCTATCCACCGGGACAGGGTAAGGATGAGCAGTTCTTC.

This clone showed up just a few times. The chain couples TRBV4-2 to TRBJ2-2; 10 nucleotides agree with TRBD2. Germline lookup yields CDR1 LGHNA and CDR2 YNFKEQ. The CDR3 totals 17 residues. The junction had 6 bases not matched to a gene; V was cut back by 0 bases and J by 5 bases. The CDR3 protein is CASSQELLAGRTGELFF. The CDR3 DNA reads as TGTGCCAGCAGCCAAGAGTTACTAGCGGGGAGGACCGGGGAGCTGTTTTTT.

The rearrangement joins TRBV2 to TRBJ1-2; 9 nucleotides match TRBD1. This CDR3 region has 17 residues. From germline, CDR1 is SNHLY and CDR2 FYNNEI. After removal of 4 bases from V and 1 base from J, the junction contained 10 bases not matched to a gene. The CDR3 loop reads CASSGSVGTGFNYGYTF. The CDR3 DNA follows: TGTGCCAGCAGTGGTTCAGTCGGGACAGGGTTTAACTATGGCTACACCTTC.

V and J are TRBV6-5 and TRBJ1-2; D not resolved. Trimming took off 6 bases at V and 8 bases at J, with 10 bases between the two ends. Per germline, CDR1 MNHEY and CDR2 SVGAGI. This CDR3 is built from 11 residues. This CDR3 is CASRQAQGYTF. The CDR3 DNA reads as TGTGCCAGCAGGCAGGCGCAAGGCTACACCTTC.

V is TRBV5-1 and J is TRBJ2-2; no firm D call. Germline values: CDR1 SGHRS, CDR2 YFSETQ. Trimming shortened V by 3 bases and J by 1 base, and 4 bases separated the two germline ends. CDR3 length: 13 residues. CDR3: CASSSQNTGELFF. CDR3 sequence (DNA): TGCGCCAGCAGCTCACAGAACACCGGGGAGCTGTTTTTT.

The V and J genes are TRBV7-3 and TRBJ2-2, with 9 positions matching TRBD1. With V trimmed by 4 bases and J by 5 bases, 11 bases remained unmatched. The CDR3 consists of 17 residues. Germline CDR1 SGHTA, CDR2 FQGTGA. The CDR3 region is CASSSGPQGARTGELFF. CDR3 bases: TGTGCCAGCAGCTCCGGACCACAGGGGGCGCGGACCGGGGAGCTGTTTTTT.

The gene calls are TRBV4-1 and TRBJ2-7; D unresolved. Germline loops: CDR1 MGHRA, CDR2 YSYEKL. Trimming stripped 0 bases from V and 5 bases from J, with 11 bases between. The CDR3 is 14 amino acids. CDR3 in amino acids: CASSQDWGANEQYV. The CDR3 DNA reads TGCGCCAGCAGCCAAGACTGGGGTGCTAACGAGCAGTACGTC.

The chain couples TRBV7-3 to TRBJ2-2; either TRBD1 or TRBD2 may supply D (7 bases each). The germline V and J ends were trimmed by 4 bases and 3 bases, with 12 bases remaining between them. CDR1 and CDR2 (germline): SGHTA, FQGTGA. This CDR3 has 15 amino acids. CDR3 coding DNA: TGTGCCAGCAGCTCAGGGGGGGTCGACACCGGGGAGCTGTTTTTT. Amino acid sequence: CASSSGGVDTGELFF.

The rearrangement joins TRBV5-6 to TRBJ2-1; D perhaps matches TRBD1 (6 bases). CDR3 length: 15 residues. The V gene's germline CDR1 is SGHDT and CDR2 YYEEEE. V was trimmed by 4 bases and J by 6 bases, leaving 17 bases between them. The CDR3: CASSPPRGASNEQFF. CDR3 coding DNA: TGTGCCAGCAGCCCACCCAGGGGTGCGAGCAATGAGCAGTTCTTC.

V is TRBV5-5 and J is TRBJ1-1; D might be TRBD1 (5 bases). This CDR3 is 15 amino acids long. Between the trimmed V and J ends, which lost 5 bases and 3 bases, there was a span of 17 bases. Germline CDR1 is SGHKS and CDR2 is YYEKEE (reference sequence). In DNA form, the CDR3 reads TGTGCCAGCAGTCGAACGTTGCGGGGGTACACTGAAGCTTTCTTT. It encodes CASSRTLRGYTEAFF.

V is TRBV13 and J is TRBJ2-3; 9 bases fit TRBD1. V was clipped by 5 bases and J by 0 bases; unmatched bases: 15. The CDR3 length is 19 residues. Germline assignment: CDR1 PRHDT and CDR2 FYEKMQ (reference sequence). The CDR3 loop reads CASSPGTGSTRGSTDTQYF. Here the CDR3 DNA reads TGTGCCAGCAGCCCGGGGACAGGGTCTACGCGGGGGAGCACAGATACGCAGTATTTT. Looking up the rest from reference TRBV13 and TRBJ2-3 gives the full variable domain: AAGVIQSPRHLIKEKRETATLKCYPIPRHDTVYWYQQGPGQDPQFLISFYEKMQSDKGSIPDRFSAQQFSDYHSELNMSSLELGDSALYFCASSPGTGSTRGSTDTQYFGPGTRLTVL.

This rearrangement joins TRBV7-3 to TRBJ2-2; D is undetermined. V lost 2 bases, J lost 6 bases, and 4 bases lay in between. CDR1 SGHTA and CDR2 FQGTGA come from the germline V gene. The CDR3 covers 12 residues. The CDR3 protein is CASSLSSGELFF. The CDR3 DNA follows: TGTGCCAGCAGCTTATCTTCCGGGGAGCTGTTTTTT.

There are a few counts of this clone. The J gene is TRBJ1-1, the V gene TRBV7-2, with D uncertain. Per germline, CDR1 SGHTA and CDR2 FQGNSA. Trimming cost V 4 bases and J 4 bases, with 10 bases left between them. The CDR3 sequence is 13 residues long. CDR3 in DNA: TGTGCCAGCAGCTGGACCCGGGGCACTGAAGCTTTCTTT. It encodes CASSWTRGTEAFF.

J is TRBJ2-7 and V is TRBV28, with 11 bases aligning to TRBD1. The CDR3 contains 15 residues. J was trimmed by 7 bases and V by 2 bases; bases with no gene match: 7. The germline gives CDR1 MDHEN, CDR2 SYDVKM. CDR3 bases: TGTGCCAGCAGTTTAACAGGACAGGGGGCGGGGGAGCAGTACTTC. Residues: CASSLTGQGAGEQYF.